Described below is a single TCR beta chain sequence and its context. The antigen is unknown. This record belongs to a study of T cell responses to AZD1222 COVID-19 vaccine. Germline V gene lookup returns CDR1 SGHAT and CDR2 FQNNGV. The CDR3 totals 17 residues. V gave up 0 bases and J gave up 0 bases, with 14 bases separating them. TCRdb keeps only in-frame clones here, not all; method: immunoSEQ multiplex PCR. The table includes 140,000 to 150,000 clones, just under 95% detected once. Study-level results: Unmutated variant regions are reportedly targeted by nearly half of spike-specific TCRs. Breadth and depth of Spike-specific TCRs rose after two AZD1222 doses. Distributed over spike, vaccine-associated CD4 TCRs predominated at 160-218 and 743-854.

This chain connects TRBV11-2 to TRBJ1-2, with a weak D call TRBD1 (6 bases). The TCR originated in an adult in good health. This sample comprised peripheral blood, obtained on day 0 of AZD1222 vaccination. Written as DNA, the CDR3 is TGTGCCAGCAGCTTAGATCGTAGGGGGAACCCTAACTATGGCTACACCTTC. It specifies CASSLDRRGNPNYGYTF.